This T cell receptor beta chain was found in a study of blood T cells in healthy people across ages. General study findings and limits: It was held that diversity estimates obtained from one million T cells represented underestimates.

To note about this clonotype: Its antigen is currently unknown.

V was shortened by 11 bases and J by 0 bases, with 26 bases between the two germline ends. This CDR3 spans 17 amino acids. Primed by a sample-barcoded 5' primer and a J-beta primer mix, a second PCR proceeded for roughly 6 to 12 cycles. TCRdb analysed the 5' RACE reads with MiXCR anew, one entry per CDR3 protein. The sample carries more than 1.4 million distinct CDR3 sequences, about 40% recorded once. Sequencing input: blood. The sequence came from a woman between 18 and 29 years old in good health. The genes are TRBV12-3 or TRBV12-4 and TRBJ2-7, with a possible D match to TRBD2 (5 bases). The CDR3 DNA is TGTGCCGGCAATTTAGTCGGTGGACTGAGGAGCTCCTACGAGCAGTACTTC. Translation gives CAGNLVGGLRSSYEQYF.